This T cell receptor beta chain emerged from a study of blood T cells in healthy people across ages. Together with a sample-barcoded 5' primer, a J-beta primer mix was included in a second PCR lasting about 6 to 11 cycles. Every sample produced at least 2.5 million CDR3-containing paired-end reads. TCRdb independently ran MiXCR on the 5' RACE reads; one entry per CDR3 protein. Of approximately 400,000 distinct CDR3 sequences detected, over 45% appear once; the ten largest clones hold under 65%. V lost 0 bases to trimming and J lost 6 bases, with 6 bases between them. CDR1 MNHNY and CDR2 SVGAGI come from the germline V gene (reference sequence). This CDR3 is 12 amino acids long. Only one count was recorded for this clonotype.

Sequencing was carried out using blood. The rearrangement links TRBV6-6 to TRBJ2-7; D is undetermined. The source of this sequence is a man aged 55 to 69 in good health. CDR3 nucleotides: TGTGCCAGCAGTTACTCCGTAGGCGAGCAGTACTTC. Amino acids: CASSYSVGEQYF.